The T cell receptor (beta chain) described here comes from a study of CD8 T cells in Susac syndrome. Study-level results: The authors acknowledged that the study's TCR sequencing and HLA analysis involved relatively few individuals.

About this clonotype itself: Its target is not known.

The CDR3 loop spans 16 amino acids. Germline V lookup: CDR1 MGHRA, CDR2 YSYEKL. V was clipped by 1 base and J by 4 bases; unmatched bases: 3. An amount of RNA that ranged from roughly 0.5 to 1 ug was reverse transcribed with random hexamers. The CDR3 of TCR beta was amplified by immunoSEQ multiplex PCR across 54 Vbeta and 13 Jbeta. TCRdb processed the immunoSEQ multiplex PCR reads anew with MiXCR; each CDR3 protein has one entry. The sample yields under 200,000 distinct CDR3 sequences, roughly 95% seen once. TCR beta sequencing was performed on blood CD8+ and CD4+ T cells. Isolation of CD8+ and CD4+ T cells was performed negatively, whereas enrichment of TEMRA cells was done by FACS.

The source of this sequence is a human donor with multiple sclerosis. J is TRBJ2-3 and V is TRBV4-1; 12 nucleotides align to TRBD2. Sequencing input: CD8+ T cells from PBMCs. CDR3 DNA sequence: TGCGCCAGCAGCCAAGGACTAGCGGGAGTCTCAGATACGCAGTATTTT. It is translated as CASSQGLAGVSDTQYF.